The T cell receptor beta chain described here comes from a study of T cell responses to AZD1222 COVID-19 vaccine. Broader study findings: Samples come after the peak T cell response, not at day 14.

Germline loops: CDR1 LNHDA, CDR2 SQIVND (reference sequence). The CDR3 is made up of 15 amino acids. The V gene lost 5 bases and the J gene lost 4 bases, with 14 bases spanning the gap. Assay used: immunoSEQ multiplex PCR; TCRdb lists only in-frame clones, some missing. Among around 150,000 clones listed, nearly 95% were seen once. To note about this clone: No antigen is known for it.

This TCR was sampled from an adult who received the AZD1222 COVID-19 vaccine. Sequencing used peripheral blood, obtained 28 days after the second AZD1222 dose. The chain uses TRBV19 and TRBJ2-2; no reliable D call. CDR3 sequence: CASSLDGSVTGELFF. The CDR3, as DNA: TGTGCCAGTAGTTTGGACGGGTCGGTCACCGGGGAGCTGTTTTTT.